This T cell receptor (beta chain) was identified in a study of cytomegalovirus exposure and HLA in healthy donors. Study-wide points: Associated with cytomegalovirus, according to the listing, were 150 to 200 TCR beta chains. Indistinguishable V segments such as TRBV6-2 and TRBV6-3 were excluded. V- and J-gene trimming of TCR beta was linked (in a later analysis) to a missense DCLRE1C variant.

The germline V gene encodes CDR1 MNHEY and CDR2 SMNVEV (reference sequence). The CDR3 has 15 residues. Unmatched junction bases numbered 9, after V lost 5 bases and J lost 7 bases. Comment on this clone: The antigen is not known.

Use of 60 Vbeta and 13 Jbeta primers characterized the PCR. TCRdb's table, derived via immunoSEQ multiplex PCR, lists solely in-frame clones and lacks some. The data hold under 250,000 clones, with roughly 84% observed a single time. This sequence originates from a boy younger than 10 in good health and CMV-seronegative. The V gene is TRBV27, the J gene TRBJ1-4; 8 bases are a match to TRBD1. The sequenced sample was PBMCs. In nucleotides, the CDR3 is TGTGCCAGCAGTCCTTCAGGGGGCGCTGGTGAAAAACTGTTTTTT. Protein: CASSPSGGAGEKLFF.